This entry lists 18 T cell receptor beta chains sequenced from one sample in a study of blood T cells in healthy people across ages. A second PCR of about 6 to 12 cycles used a sample-barcoded 5' primer and a J-beta primer mix. A single record per CDR3 protein comes from TCRdb applying MiXCR to the 5' RACE reads. The sample yields hundreds of thousands of distinct CDR3 sequences, 56% seen once. Source material: blood. Receptors originate from a man in his forties in good health.

The chain uses TRBV18 and TRBJ2-7; D is undetermined. CDR3 length: 15 amino acids. Trimming shortened V by 3 bases and J by 0 bases, and 12 bases separated the two germline ends. Looked up from germline, CDR1 is KGHSH and CDR2 is LQKENI. The CDR3 nucleotides are TGTGCCAGCTCACCTAAAAGATTTTACTCCTACGAGCAGTACTTC. Protein: CASSPKRFYSYEQYF.

This clonotype has only a few counts. V and J are TRBV12-3 or TRBV12-4 and TRBJ2-7, with TRBD2 identical over 12 bases. V shed 4 bases and J 7 bases; nucleotides not matched to a gene: 8. This CDR3 is 15 amino acids long. CDR3 sequence: CASSYRLAGDYEQYF. CDR3 nucleotides: TGTGCCAGCAGTTATAGACTAGCGGGAGACTATGAGCAGTACTTC.

The rearrangement joins TRBV7-9 to TRBJ2-5, with D tentatively TRBD1 (6 bases). The CDR3 sequence is 15 residues long. Trimming cost V 3 bases and J 1 base, with 12 bases left between them. Germline-derived CDR1 and CDR2 are SEHNR and FQNEAQ (reference sequence). CDR3 protein: CASSLFGRGQETQYF. CDR3 DNA: TGTGCCAGCAGCTTGTTCGGCAGGGGCCAAGAGACCCAGTACTTC.

This clonotype was observed a few times. The chain recombines TRBV6-4 with TRBJ2-7; D gene uncertain. This CDR3 is 12 amino acids long. Germline V gene sequence: CDR1 MRHNA, CDR2 SNTAGT. Trimming took 8 bases from V and 1 from J, leaving 9 bases between them. The DNA for the CDR3 is TGTGCCAGCGCGAGAGTTTCCTACGAGCAGTACTTC. Protein: CASARVSYEQYF.

The rearrangement joins TRBV30 to TRBJ1-1, with TRBD1 as a possible D gene (5 bases). This CDR3 is built from 13 residues. Germline-derived CDR1 and CDR2 are GTSNPN and SVGIG (reference sequence). Trimming pared 1 base from V and 0 bases from J, leaving 6 bases between. The CDR3 here is CAWSAGMNTEAFF. CDR3 DNA: TGTGCCTGGAGTGCAGGGATGAACACTGAAGCTTTCTTT.

This chain uses TRBV7-8 with TRBJ1-6; tentative D call: TRBD1 (5 bases). This CDR3 region has 15 residues. Germline lookup yields CDR1 SGHVS and CDR2 FQNEAQ. V was shortened by 5 bases and J by 5 bases, with 13 bases between the two germline ends. Written as DNA, the CDR3 is TGTGCCAGCAGCCCCTGGGACGGGGATAATTCACCCCTCCACTTT. This gives the protein CASSPWDGDNSPLHF.

The genes are TRBV7-9 and TRBJ1-5; no clear D. The V end was cut by 1 base, the J end by 7 bases, with 8 bases between. This CDR3 spans 13 amino acids. Looked up from germline, CDR1 is SEHNR and CDR2 is FQNEAQ (reference sequence). As DNA, the CDR3 is TGTGCCAGCAGCTTAGAAAAGGGACAGCCCCAGCATTTT. This encodes CASSLEKGQPQHF. The whole variable domain, filled in from reference TRBV7-9 and TRBJ1-5, reads DTGVSQNPRHKITKRGQNVTFRCDPISEHNRLYWYRQTLGQGPEFLTYFQNEAQLEKSRLLSDRFSAERPKGSFSTLEIQRTEQGDSAMYLCASSLEKGQPQHFGDGTRLSIL.

Only a few counts were recorded for this clonotype. The V gene is TRBV7-8, the J gene TRBJ2-1, with D perhaps being TRBD1 or TRBD2 (5 bases each). The germline gives CDR1 SGHVS, CDR2 FQNEAQ. Trimming left V 4 bases short and J 15 bases short, with 16 bases between. The CDR3 loop spans 12 amino acids. The CDR3 loop reads CASSSPSGAPFF. The DNA of the CDR3 is TGTGCCAGCAGCTCACCGTCCGGGGCCCCGTTCTTC.

Here the CDR3 reads CASSPIPFYRGQHEQYF. In DNA form, the CDR3 reads TGTGCCAGCAGTCCTATACCTTTTTACAGGGGGCAACACGAGCAGTACTTC. This chain connects TRBV27 to TRBJ2-7, with 9 bases fitting TRBD1. V lost 5 bases to trimming and J lost 5 bases; unmatched junction nucleotides: 16. Per the germline V gene, CDR1 is MNHEY and CDR2 is SMNVEV (reference sequence). CDR3 length equals 17 residues.

The CDR3 coding sequence is TGTGCCAGCAGCGCCCGGACCGACCGAGAGACCCAGTACTTC. Protein sequence: CASSARTDRETQYF. The chain carries TRBV5-5 and TRBJ2-5; no clear D gene. The CDR3 length is 14 residues. The V gene lost 4 bases and the J gene lost 4 bases, with 14 bases spanning the gap. From germline, CDR1 is SGHKS and CDR2 YYEKEE (reference sequence).

This chain joins TRBV27 and TRBJ2-7; TRBD1 agrees at 8 bases. The CDR3 loop spans 15 amino acids. Trimming removed 7 bases from V and 1 base from J; junction bases left unmatched: 9. CDR1 and CDR2 from the germline V gene are MNHEY and SMNVEV (reference sequence). CDR3 region: CASKKGTGGSYEQYF. CDR3 DNA: TGTGCCAGCAAAAAAGGGACAGGAGGGTCCTACGAGCAGTACTTC.

Of note for this clonotype: An end of the junction does not agree with germline; a read error may underlie this. The rearrangement links TRBV11-2 to TRBJ2-4; the D is unclear. Near its end, the DNA agrees better with TRBJ2-5, so the J call may be wrong. Germline V gene lookup returns CDR1 SGHAT and CDR2 FQNNGV. The CDR3 contains 14 residues. The CDR3 here is CAGSLGLVQETQYF. Written as DNA, the CDR3 is TGTGCCGGCAGCCTAGGGTTGGTCCAAGAGACCCAGTACTTC.

The chain recombines TRBV9 with TRBJ2-2; D unclear. Germline V gene lookup returns CDR1 SGDLS and CDR2 YYNGEE. The CDR3 is 17 residues long. V gave up 4 bases and J gave up 0 bases, with 16 bases separating them. CDR3 in amino acids: CASSPLAGGANTGELFF. CDR3 nucleotide sequence: TGTGCCAGCAGCCCACTCGCAGGTGGCGCGAACACCGGGGAGCTGTTTTTT.

A few counts support this clonotype. The chain recombines TRBV7-9 with TRBJ1-1; a weak D match, TRBD1 (5 bases). The length of the CDR3 is 14 residues. Germline-derived CDR1 and CDR2 are SEHNR and FQNEAQ (reference sequence). Trimming pared 5 bases from V and 3 bases from J, leaving 13 bases between. In DNA form, the CDR3 reads TGTGCCAGCAGCCCAGACCGGGGGTACACTGAAGCTTTCTTT. The encoded protein is CASSPDRGYTEAFF.

This clonotype was recorded a few times. This chain links TRBV14 with TRBJ1-2; D is possibly TRBD1 (5 bases). The germline V gene encodes CDR1 SGHDN and CDR2 FVKESK. This CDR3 is built from 14 residues. V lost 3 bases and J lost 8, with 16 bases in between. The CDR3 coding sequence is TGTGCCAGCAGCCAGAGTTTCAGGGCTTCGGGCTACACCTTC. Its protein is CASSQSFRASGYTF. Drawing the rest from reference TRBV14 and TRBJ1-2, the complete variable domain is EAGVTQFPSHSVIEKGQTVTLRCDPISGHDNLYWYRRVMGKEIKFLLHFVKESKQDESGMPNNRFLAERTGGTYSTLKVQPAELEDSGVYFCASSQSFRASGYTFGSGTRLTVV.

At least ten counts were recorded for this clonotype. The chain has TRBV18 and TRBJ2-7; 12 positions match TRBD2. CDR1 and CDR2 from the germline V gene are KGHSH and LQKENI. Unmatched junction bases numbered 10, after V lost 4 bases and J lost 0 bases. The CDR3 covers 18 residues. The CDR3 region has the DNA TGTGCCAGCTCACTCTCCCGACTAGCGGGAGTGGTCTCCTACGAGCAGTACTTC. It is translated as CASSLSRLAGVVSYEQYF.

This rearrangement joins TRBV14 to TRBJ1-5, with 7 nucleotides matching TRBD1. The germline CDR1 and CDR2 sequences are SGHDN and FVKESK. Trimming at V came to 5 bases and at J to 11 bases, leaving 9 bases not matched to a gene. The CDR3 has 13 residues. The CDR3 sequence: CASSSTGVGTQHF. The DNA for the CDR3 is TGTGCCAGCAGCAGTACAGGGGTCGGAACCCAGCATTTT. Based on the CDR3 plus reference TRBV14 and TRBJ1-5, the full variable domain is EAGVTQFPSHSVIEKGQTVTLRCDPISGHDNLYWYRRVMGKEIKFLLHFVKESKQDESGMPNNRFLAERTGGTYSTLKVQPAELEDSGVYFCASSSTGVGTQHFGDGTRLSIL.

The chain has TRBV7-2 and TRBJ1-6; no clear D. From germline, CDR1 is SGHTA and CDR2 FQGNSA. V was cut by 3 bases and J by 5 bases, with 8 bases left in between. There are 14 residues in the CDR3. In DNA form, the CDR3 reads TGTGCCAGCAGCTTTGGGGTGGATAATTCACCCCTCCACTTT. Its translation: CASSFGVDNSPLHF. Full variable domain (rest looked up from reference TRBV7-2 and TRBJ1-6): GAGVSQSPSNKVTEKGKDVELRCDPISGHTALYWYRQSLGQGLEFLIYFQGNSAPDKSGLPSDRFSAERTGGSVSTLTIQRTQQEDSAVYLCASSFGVDNSPLHFGNGTRLTVT.